This T cell receptor beta chain was identified in a study of radiation and T cells in renal cell carcinoma. This clone showed up just once. The time point is: blood 4 weeks post-SBRT, at nephrectomy. Treatment noted: 15 Gy SBRT to primary tumor, nephrectomy 4 weeks later. Generated by immunoSEQ multiplex PCR, the TCRdb table keeps only in-frame clones and is missing some. Among 150,000 to 200,000 clones listed, 88% were seen once. This CDR3 has 13 amino acids. Germline assignment: CDR1 LNHDA and CDR2 SQIVND (reference sequence). V lost 6 bases to trimming and J lost 4 bases, with 10 bases between them.

The receptor was derived from a woman between 45 and 65 years old with renal cell carcinoma. V and J are TRBV19 and TRBJ1-5; D is unclear. Here the sequenced sample was blood, taken from a patient whose treatment included radiotherapy and nephrectomy. The CDR3 DNA follows: TGTGCCAGTAGCGATTATCGGAATCAGCCCCAGCATTTT. Translated: CASSDYRNQPQHF.